The T cell receptor (beta chain) described here comes from a study of cytomegalovirus exposure and HLA in healthy donors. Study as a whole: There were a few hundred genotyped donors. Of these, roughly 84% fell in the genetic ancestry cluster associated with self-reported Caucasian donors. Findings and limits, study-wide: In a later analysis, HLA-associated TCR beta chains were more clonally expanded than equally common others. In a later analysis, TCR beta V- and J-gene trimming was associated with a missense DCLRE1C variant. Earlier analysis looked at TCR beta V segments, and most were productive about 90% or about 30% of the time.

The table lists this clone with a few counts. As yet, its antigen is unknown. The CDR3 extends over 13 amino acids. Germline V lookup: CDR1 LNHDA, CDR2 SQIVND (reference sequence). Trimming at V came to 6 bases and at J to 7 bases, leaving 4 bases not matched to a gene. In the PCR, 60 Vbeta and 13 Jbeta primers were used. Assay used: immunoSEQ multiplex PCR; TCRdb lists only in-frame clones, some missing. The sample shows about 210,000 clones, roughly 78% of them seen only once. This TCR came from a boy between 10 and 17 years old in good health and CMV-seronegative. Material: PBMCs. The rearrangement uses TRBV19 and TRBJ1-1, with 11 bases lining up with TRBD1. CDR3 sequence: CASRDRGRFEAFF. The CDR3 DNA sequence: TGTGCCAGTAGGGACAGGGGGCGATTTGAAGCTTTCTTT.